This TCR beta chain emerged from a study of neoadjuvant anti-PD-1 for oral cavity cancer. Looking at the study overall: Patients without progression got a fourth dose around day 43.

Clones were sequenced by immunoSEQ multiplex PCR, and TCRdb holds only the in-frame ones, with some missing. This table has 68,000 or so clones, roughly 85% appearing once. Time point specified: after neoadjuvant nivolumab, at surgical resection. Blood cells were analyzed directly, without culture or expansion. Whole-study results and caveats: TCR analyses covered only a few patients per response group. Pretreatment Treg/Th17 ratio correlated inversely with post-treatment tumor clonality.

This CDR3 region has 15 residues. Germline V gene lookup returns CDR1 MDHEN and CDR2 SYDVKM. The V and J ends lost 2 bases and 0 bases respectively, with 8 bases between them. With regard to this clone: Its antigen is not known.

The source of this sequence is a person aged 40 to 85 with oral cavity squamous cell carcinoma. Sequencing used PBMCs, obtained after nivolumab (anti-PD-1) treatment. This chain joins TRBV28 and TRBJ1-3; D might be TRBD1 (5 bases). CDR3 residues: CASSLGADSGNTIYF. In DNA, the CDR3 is TGTGCCAGCAGTTTAGGGGCAGACTCTGGAAACACCATATATTTT.